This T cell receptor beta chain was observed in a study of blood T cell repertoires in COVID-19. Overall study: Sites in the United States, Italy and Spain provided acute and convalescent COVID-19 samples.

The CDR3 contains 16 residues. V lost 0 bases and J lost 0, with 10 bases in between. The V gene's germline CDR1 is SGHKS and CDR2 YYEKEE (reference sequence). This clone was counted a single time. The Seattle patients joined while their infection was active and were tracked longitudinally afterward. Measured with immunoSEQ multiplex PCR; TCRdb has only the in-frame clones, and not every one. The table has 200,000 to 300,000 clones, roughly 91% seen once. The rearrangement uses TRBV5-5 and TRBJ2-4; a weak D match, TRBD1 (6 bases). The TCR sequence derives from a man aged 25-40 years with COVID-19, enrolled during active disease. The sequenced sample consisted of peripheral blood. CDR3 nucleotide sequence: TGTGCCAGCAGCTTGGAAGGGGGTGTAGCCAAAAACATTCAGTACTTC. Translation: CASSLEGGVAKNIQYF.